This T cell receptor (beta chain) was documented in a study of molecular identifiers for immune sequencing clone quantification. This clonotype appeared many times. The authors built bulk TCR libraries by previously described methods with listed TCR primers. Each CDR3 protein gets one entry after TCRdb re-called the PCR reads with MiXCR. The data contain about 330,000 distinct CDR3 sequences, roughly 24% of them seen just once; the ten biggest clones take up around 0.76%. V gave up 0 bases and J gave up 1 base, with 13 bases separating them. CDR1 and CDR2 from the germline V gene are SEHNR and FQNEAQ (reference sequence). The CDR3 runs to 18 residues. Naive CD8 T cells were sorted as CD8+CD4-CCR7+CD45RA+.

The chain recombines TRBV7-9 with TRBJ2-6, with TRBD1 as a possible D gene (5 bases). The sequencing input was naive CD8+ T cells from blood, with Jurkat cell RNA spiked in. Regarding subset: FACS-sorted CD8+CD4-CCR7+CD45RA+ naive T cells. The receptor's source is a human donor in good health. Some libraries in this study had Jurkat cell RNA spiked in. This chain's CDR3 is CASSLAPGIASGANVLTF. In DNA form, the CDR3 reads TGTGCCAGCAGCTTAGCCCCAGGGATAGCATCTGGGGCCAACGTCCTGACTTTC.